This T cell receptor (beta chain) was recorded in a study of shared clonotypes between healthy human individuals. Approximately 27,000 T cell genomes, or 250 to 300 ng DNA, went into replicate PCRs of unsorted PBMC. Original processing methods: Junction-only sequences without quality scores were provided by ImmunoSEQ, so filtering was different. Clones were sequenced by immunoSEQ multiplex PCR, and TCRdb holds only the in-frame ones, with some missing. V and J calls and clone size come straight from that table; D and trimming were deduced from the DNA. The table lists about half a million clones, 81% of them singletons, with approximately 11% in the top ten. The CDR3 consists of 15 residues. Looked up from germline, CDR1 is LNHDA and CDR2 is SQIVND (reference sequence). V was clipped by 4 bases and J by 4 bases; unmatched bases: 4.

This chain links TRBV19 with TRBJ2-3, with 11 bases aligning to TRBD2. The sequenced sample consisted of PBMCs. The clonotype was recovered from a woman aged 40 to 49 in good health. Some clones in this sample may be carry-over from other donors' samples. CDR3 bases: TGTGCCAGTAGTAGCACTAGCGGGGGCGCAGATACGCAGTATTTT. Its protein product is CASSSTSGGADTQYF.